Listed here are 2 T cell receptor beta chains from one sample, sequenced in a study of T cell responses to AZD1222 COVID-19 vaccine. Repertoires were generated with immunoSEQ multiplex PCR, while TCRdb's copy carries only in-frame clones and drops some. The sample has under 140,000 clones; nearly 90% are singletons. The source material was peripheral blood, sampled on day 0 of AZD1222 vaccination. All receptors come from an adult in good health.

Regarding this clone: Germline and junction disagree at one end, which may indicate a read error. For the CDR3, the DNA is TGCGTCAGCAGCCAAGATTGGAGGAGGGTTGACACTGAAGCTTTCTTT. It yields the protein CVSSQDWRRVDTEAFF. The chain is built from TRBV4-3 and TRBJ1-1; D is unresolved. Germline lookup yields CDR1 LGHNA and CDR2 YSLEER. The CDR3 length is 16 residues.

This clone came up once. The CDR3 here is CASRTTEQPQHF. The CDR3 bases are TGTGCCAGCAGAACCACCGAGCAGCCCCAGCATTTT. The chain recombines TRBV28 with TRBJ1-5, with unresolved D. The V gene lost 6 bases and the J gene lost 7 bases, with 10 bases spanning the gap. This CDR3 comprises 12 residues. Per germline, CDR1 MDHEN and CDR2 SYDVKM.